This TCR beta chain derives from a study of shared clonotypes between healthy human individuals. Study results and limitations: Naive CD4 clonotype sharing across a handful of donors was around 5%. Generation probability values for non-shared clonotypes were lower than those for clonotypes shared by all four donors.

Naive CD8 cells were CD45RO-negative, positively selected for CCR7, excluding terminally differentiated effector memory CD45RA+ cells. All donors were healthy HIV-negative adults lacking recent acute infections or vaccinations. Note on this clone: As yet, its antigen is unknown.

Sequenced by immunoSEQ multiplex PCR; TCRdb stores in-frame clones only, minus some. The sample yields approximately 740,000 clones, approximately 92% seen once. The CDR3 has 13 amino acids. CDR1 is SGHDT and CDR2 is YYEEEE in the germline V gene. Trimming took off 4 bases at V and 4 bases at J, with 11 bases between the two ends. Sequencing was carried out using naive CD8+ T cells sorted from blood. The chain has TRBV5-6 and TRBJ1-1, with unresolved D. This receptor was taken from a man aged 30 to 39 in good health. This CDR3 is CASSTREGTEAFF. Here the CDR3 DNA reads TGTGCCAGCAGCACCCGAGAGGGCACTGAAGCTTTCTTT.